One sample yielded the 14 T cell receptor beta chains listed below, sequenced in a study of blood T cell repertoires in COVID-19. Using immunoSEQ multiplex PCR, the repertoire was profiled, and TCRdb retains in-frame clones only, with some absent. This table holds about 73,000 clones, 73% found once. The sample was peripheral blood. The receptors were sampled from a man in his sixties with acute or convalescent COVID-19.

The chain recombines TRBV2 with TRBJ1-1; the D is unclear. Trimming removed 6 bases from V and 1 base from J, with 15 bases in between. CDR3 length: 15 residues. Germline loops: CDR1 SNHLY, CDR2 FYNNEI. CDR3 in amino acids: CASRPRQAPNTEAFF. CDR3 sequence (DNA): TGTGCCAGCAGACCCCGCCAGGCGCCGAACACTGAAGCTTTCTTT.

V is TRBV14 and J is TRBJ2-5; 8 bases align to TRBD1. The CDR3 sequence is 16 residues long. The V and J ends lost 3 bases and 4 bases, in that order; junction bases with no gene match: 10. Per the germline V gene, CDR1 is SGHDN and CDR2 is FVKESK. CDR3 DNA sequence: TGTGCCAGCAGCCATATGCTAGGACAGGGACGAGAGACCCAGTACTTC. Protein product: CASSHMLGQGRETQYF.

This clone was recorded once. This rearrangement joins TRBV19 to TRBJ2-3; D is unclear. Germline CDR1 reads LNHDA; CDR2 reads SQIVND (reference sequence). The V end was cut by 4 bases, the J end by 1 base, with 9 bases between. The CDR3 loop spans 14 amino acids. The CDR3 here is CASSTSSGTDTQYF. CDR3 coding DNA: TGTGCCAGTAGTACTTCGAGCGGCACAGATACGCAGTATTTT.

The rearrangement joins TRBV11-1 to TRBJ2-3; D remains unclear. This CDR3 comprises 13 residues. Germline V gene sequence: CDR1 SGHAT, CDR2 FQDESV (reference sequence). The V and J ends lost 5 bases and 5 bases respectively, with 11 bases between them. CDR3 sequence (DNA): TGTGCCAGCAGCCCGCCCCCGGGAGATACGCAGTATTTT. Protein product: CASSPPPGDTQYF.

This rearrangement joins TRBV5-1 to TRBJ2-2; weak D call: TRBD1 (5 bases). The V end lost 0 bases, the J end lost 6 bases, and 12 bases lay between the germline ends. CDR3 length: 15 amino acids. The germline gives CDR1 SGHRS, CDR2 YFSETQ. This chain's CDR3 is CASSLARARPGELFF. CDR3 coding DNA: TGCGCCAGCAGCTTGGCCAGGGCAAGGCCCGGGGAGCTGTTTTTT.

The chain is built from TRBV12-2 and TRBJ2-3; TRBD2 is the table's D call and was not checked against the DNA. TRBV12-2 represents a pseudogene. The CDR3 has 17 residues. CDR3 sequence reads: CASRFTKRLRCTDTQYF. The CDR3 nucleotides read TGTGCAAGTCGCTTTACAAAGCGGCTTAGATGCACAGATACGCAGTATTTT.

The chain links TRBV18 to TRBJ1-5; no reliable D call. The CDR3 is made up of 14 amino acids. V was clipped by 1 base and J by 2 bases, with 6 bases between them. The germline CDR1 and CDR2 sequences are KGHSH and LQKENI. In nucleotides, the CDR3 is TGTGCCAGCTCACCACAGGGAGGCAATCAGCCCCAGCATTTT. It codes for CASSPQGGNQPQHF.

This CDR3 reads CASSSGAGNTIYF. In nucleotides, the CDR3 is TGTGCCAGCAGCTCGGGGGCTGGAAACACCATATATTTT. The chain recombines TRBV11-3 with TRBJ1-3; D possibly corresponds to TRBD1 (5 bases). Germline V gives CDR1 SGHNT, CDR2 YENEEA. Trimming stripped 4 bases from V and 2 bases from J, with 6 bases between. This CDR3 region has 13 residues.

This chain joins TRBV10-2 and TRBJ1-2, with 12 bases aligning to TRBD1. Germline V CDR1 and CDR2: WSHSY, SAAADI. The CDR3 is made up of 12 amino acids. V was pared by 6 bases and J by 8 bases, with 1 base of the junction left unmatched. As DNA, the CDR3 is TGCGCCAGCAGGGGGACAGGGGGCGGCTACACCTTC. It encodes CASRGTGGGYTF.

This clone was detected a few times. This chain joins TRBV30 and TRBJ2-1; 12 bases align to TRBD2. CDR3 size: 14 residues. CDR1 is GTSNPN, CDR2 SVGIG, per germline (reference sequence). Trimming cost V 3 bases and J 9 bases; bases outside gene matches: 6. CDR3 coding DNA: TGTGCCTGGAGCATCTCTAGCGGGGGGGGTGAGCAGTTCTTC. It is translated as CAWSISSGGGEQFF.

The J gene is TRBJ1-3, the V gene TRBV9, with 10 positions matching TRBD1. Germline values: CDR1 SGDLS, CDR2 YYNGEE. V lost 2 bases to trimming and J lost 8 bases; unmatched junction nucleotides: 4. The CDR3 length is 14 residues. CDR3 DNA sequence: TGTGCCAGCAGCGTCCGGACAGGGGGGGACACCATATATTTT. It translates to CASSVRTGGDTIYF.

The gene calls are TRBV6-5 and TRBJ2-2; D is unclear. CDR1 is MNHEY, CDR2 SVGAGI, per germline. With 3 bases removed from V and 2 bases from J, the gap between germline ends came to 4 bases. This CDR3 contains 13 residues. CDR3 region: CASSYQNTGELFF. As DNA, the CDR3 is TGTGCCAGCAGTTATCAAAACACCGGGGAGCTGTTTTTT.

The chain uses TRBV4-1 and TRBJ2-3, with 12 bases identical to TRBD2. The CDR3 is made up of 17 amino acids. V was clipped by 3 bases and J by 3 bases; unmatched bases: 7. Germline assignment: CDR1 MGHRA and CDR2 YSYEKL. CDR3 coding DNA: TGCGCCAGCAGCCAGCAGACTAGCGGGAGATGGACAGATACGCAGTATTTT. Translating it yields CASSQQTSGRWTDTQYF.

Ten or more counts support this clone. This chain uses TRBV15 with TRBJ2-5, with 7 bases aligning to TRBD1. The CDR3 length is 15 residues. Germline V CDR1 and CDR2: LNHNV, YYDKDF (reference sequence). V lost 0 bases and J lost 4; bases outside the gene matches: 5. The CDR3, as DNA: TGTGCCACCAGCAGAGATCGGACAGGAGGAGAGACCCAGTACTTC. It yields the protein CATSRDRTGGETQYF.